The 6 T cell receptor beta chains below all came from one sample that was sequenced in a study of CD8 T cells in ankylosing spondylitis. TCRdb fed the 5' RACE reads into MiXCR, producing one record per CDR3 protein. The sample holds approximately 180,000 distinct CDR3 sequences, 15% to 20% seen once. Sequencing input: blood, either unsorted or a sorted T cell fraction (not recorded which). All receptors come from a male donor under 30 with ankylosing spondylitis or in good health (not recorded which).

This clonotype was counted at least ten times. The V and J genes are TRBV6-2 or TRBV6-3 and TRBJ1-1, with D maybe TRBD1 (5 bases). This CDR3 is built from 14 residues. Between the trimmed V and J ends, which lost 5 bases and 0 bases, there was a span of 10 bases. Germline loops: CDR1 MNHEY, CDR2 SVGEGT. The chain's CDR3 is CASSVRQLNTEAFF. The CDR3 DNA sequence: TGTGCCAGCAGTGTCCGACAGCTGAACACTGAAGCTTTCTTT.

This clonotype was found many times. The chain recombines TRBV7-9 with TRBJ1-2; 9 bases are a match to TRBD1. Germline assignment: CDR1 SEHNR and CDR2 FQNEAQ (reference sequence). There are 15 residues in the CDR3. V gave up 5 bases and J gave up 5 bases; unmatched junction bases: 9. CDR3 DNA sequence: TGTGCCAGCAGCCTCCCCCAGACAGGGGGATATGGCTACACCTTC. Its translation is CASSLPQTGGYGYTF.

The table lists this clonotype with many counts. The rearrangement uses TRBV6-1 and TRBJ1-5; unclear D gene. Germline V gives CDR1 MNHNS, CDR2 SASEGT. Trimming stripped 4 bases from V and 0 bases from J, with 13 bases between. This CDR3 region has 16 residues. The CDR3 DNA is TGTGCCAGCAGTGGAAGGACGGTAGATAGCAATCAGCCCCAGCATTTT. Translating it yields CASSGRTVDSNQPQHF.

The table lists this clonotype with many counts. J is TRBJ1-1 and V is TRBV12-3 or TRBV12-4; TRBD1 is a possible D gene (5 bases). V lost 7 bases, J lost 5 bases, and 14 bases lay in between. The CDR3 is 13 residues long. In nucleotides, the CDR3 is TGTGCCAGCACCACTGGGGGGGTAACTGAAGCTTTCTTT. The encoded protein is CASTTGGVTEAFF.

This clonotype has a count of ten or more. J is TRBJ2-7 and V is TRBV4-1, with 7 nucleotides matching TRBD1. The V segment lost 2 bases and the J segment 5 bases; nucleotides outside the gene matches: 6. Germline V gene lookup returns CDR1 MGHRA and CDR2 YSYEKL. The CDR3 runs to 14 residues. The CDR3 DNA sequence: TGCGCCAGCAGCCAATTACAGGGGCCCCACGAGCAGTACGTC. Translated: CASSQLQGPHEQYV.

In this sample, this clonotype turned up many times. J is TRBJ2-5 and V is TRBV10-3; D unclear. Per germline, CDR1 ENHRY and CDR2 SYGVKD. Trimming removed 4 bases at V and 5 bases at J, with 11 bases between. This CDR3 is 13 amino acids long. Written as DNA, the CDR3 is TGTGCCATCAGTGTGATGCCCGGGGAGACCCAGTACTTC. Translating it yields CAISVMPGETQYF.